This entry describes one T cell receptor beta chain. The multiple sclerosis controls were treatment-naive patients, and their relapsing-remitting disease was stable or active. Negative isolation yielded CD4+ and CD8+ T cells, and FACS enriched TEMRA cells. The data are from a study of CD8 T cells in Susac syndrome. Trimming cost V 7 bases and J 4 bases; bases outside gene matches: 11. Germline V lookup: CDR1 MNHGY, CDR2 SVAAGI. This CDR3 spans 15 amino acids. Random hexamers were used to reverse transcribe 0.5 to 1 ug of RNA. Coverage of TCR beta CDR3 amplification by immunoSEQ multiplex PCR extended to 54 Vbeta and 13 Jbeta. TCRdb re-derived calls from the immunoSEQ multiplex PCR reads in MiXCR, one entry per CDR3 protein. The data contain 300,000 or so distinct CDR3 sequences, about 90% of them seen just once; the ten biggest clones take up less than 0.08%.

The sequenced sample was CD4+ T cells from PBMCs. The genes are TRBV6-9 and TRBJ2-3, with TRBD2 matching over 7 bases. This sequence was found in a human donor with multiple sclerosis. The CDR3 nucleotides read TGTGCCAGCAATCCACCCCTAGCGGCCTCAGATACGCAGTATTTT. It encodes CASNPPLAASDTQYF.